This T cell receptor (beta chain) was recovered during a study of Ad26.COV2.S vaccination and SARS-CoV-2 variants. Described treatment: around 19 received Ad26.COV2.S at low or high dose, single or two shots; about 5 received placebo; per-sample allocation not given. Material that was analyzed had been drawn on day 63 after the first vaccine or placebo injection. Study observations and caveats: Breadth and depth estimates from TCRs may understate total T cell responses.

TCRdb's copy holds only in-frame clones and misses some; the assay was immunoSEQ multiplex PCR. This table has about 320,000 clones, 85% to 90% appearing once. To note about this clone: What it binds is unknown.

This sample comprised peripheral blood, obtained in a trial of Ad26.COV2.S vaccine versus placebo. The sequence was obtained from a person between 18 and 65 years old who received the Ad26.COV2.S COVID-19 vaccine or a placebo.

The CDR3 sequence: CAWNRIGGNTIYF. In nucleotides, the CDR3 is TGTGCCTGGAACCGGATTGGCGGAAACACCATATATTTT. The rearrangement uses TRBV30 and TRBJ1-3; the D is unclear. Germline V gene data show CDR1 as GTSNPN and CDR2 as SVGIG (reference sequence). The CDR3 spans 13 residues. With 4 bases removed from V and 4 bases from J, the gap between germline ends came to 11 bases.